This T cell receptor (beta chain) appears in the sequencing data of a study of blood T cell repertoires in COVID-19. The table came from immunoSEQ multiplex PCR; TCRdb's copy has only in-frame clones and leaves some out. Of about 280,000 clones listed, roughly four fifths are singletons. Clinical history reported by participants formed the basis on which cohorts were assigned. Trimming took 7 bases from V and 1 from J; bases not matched to a gene: 6. The germline V gene encodes CDR1 SNHLY and CDR2 FYNNEI. There are 16 residues in the CDR3. The source of this sequence is a man in his forties or fifties who had been exposed to COVID-19. Sequenced sample: PBMCs or T cells enriched from blood (not recorded which). This rearrangement joins TRBV2 to TRBJ2-2; 10 nucleotides line up with TRBD1. The chain's CDR3 is CASKVGTGVNTGELFF. CDR3 DNA: TGTGCCAGCAAAGTAGGGACAGGGGTGAACACCGGGGAGCTGTTTTTT. The variable domain in full, completed from reference TRBV2 and TRBJ2-2, reads EPEVTQTPSHQVTQMGQEVILRCVPISNHLYFYWYRQILGQKVEFLVSFYNNEISEKSEIFDDQFSVERPDGSNFTLKIRSTKLEDSAMYFCASKVGTGVNTGELFFGEGSRLTVL.